The 27 T cell receptor beta chains given below trace back to one sample, sequenced in a study of neurological immune-mediated disorders (dated by TCRdb to about 2019). To prepare the library, 5' RACE was applied. Instrument used: Illumina HiSeq 2500. Using fastp trimming at Q25 and MiXCR clonotype assembly, TCRdb reanalyzed the public sequencing data and kept in-frame beta chains. Rows are combined by CDR3 protein, so each entry shows the most common genes and DNA. A total of 49,000 or so distinct CDR3 sequences appear in this sample, around 4.5% of them only once. Of the sample, around 5% is held by the ten largest clones. Sequencing input: PBMCs. These receptors were obtained from a woman aged 60 to 75 with multiple sclerosis.

Ten or more counts support this clonotype. The J gene is TRBJ2-1, the V gene TRBV5-1; 11 bases agree with TRBD1. Germline CDR1 is SGHRS and CDR2 is YFSETQ. V was clipped by 5 bases and J by 5 bases; unmatched bases: 6. The length of the CDR3 is 15 residues. CDR3 sequence reads: CASRSGTGGHNEQFF. The DNA of the CDR3 is TGCGCCAGCAGATCCGGGACAGGGGGTCACAATGAGCAGTTCTTC.

The J gene is TRBJ2-7, the V gene TRBV5-1; D is uncertain. With 0 bases removed from V and 1 base from J, the gap between germline ends came to 5 bases. The CDR3 consists of 13 residues. From germline, CDR1 is SGHRS and CDR2 YFSETQ. This CDR3 reads CASSLVGSYEQYF. The CDR3 DNA follows: TGCGCCAGCAGCTTGGTTGGTTCCTACGAGCAGTACTTC.

This clonotype occurred many times. The chain employs TRBV11-2 and TRBJ2-1; 10 nucleotides agree with TRBD1. J gave up 8 bases and V 6 bases, and 10 bases lay outside the gene matches. This CDR3 spans 15 amino acids. Germline V gene data show CDR1 as SGHAT and CDR2 as FQNNGV. As DNA, the CDR3 is TGTGCCAGCAGGCGCGGGACAGGGGTTCTTCATGAGCAGTTCTTC. Protein sequence: CASRRGTGVLHEQFF.

This clonotype came up a few times. The V call is TRBV20-1, the J call TRBJ2-3; weak D call: TRBD2 (6 bases). Germline CDR1 and CDR2: DFQATT and SNEGSKA (reference sequence). The CDR3 sequence is 13 residues long. The CDR3 here is CSAGGTSTDTQYF. The CDR3 coding sequence is TGCAGCGCTGGGGGGACTAGCACAGATACGCAGTATTTT.

The chain couples TRBV20-1 to TRBJ2-3; no definite D call. Between the trimmed V and J ends, which lost 3 bases and 1 base, there was a span of 11 bases. Germline CDR1 and CDR2: DFQATT and SNEGSKA (reference sequence). The CDR3 totals 14 residues. This chain's CDR3 is CSASGRWGTDTQYF. CDR3 in DNA: TGCAGTGCTAGTGGGCGTTGGGGCACAGATACGCAGTATTTT.

In its sample, this clonotype was seen many times. The CDR3 is CSARNRLAGGPEQYF. The CDR3 DNA sequence: TGCAGTGCTAGAAACAGACTAGCGGGGGGGCCCGAGCAGTACTTC. This chain links TRBV20-1 with TRBJ2-7; 14 positions agree with TRBD2. The CDR3 length is 15 residues. Germline CDR1 and CDR2: DFQATT and SNEGSKA (reference sequence). V was clipped by 2 bases and J by 6 bases; unmatched bases: 6.

In its sample, this clonotype was seen many times. The V call is TRBV5-1, the J call TRBJ2-1; TRBD2 aligns across 10 bases. The CDR3 is 15 residues long. Trimming cost V 2 bases and J 5 bases; bases outside gene matches: 4. Germline V lookup: CDR1 SGHRS, CDR2 YFSETQ. The CDR3 region has the DNA TGCGCCAGCAGCTTACTAGCGGGAACCGACAATGAGCAGTTCTTC. Its translation: CASSLLAGTDNEQFF. The full variable domain, in which reference TRBV5-1 and TRBJ2-1 provide the parts outside the CDR3, is KAGVTQTPRYLIKTRGQQVTLSCSPISGHRSVSWYQQTPGQGLQFLFEYFSETQRNKGNFPGRFSGRQFSNSRSEMNVSTLELGDSALYLCASSLLAGTDNEQFFGPGTRLTVL.

This clonotype was seen at least ten times. The V call is TRBV9, the J call TRBJ1-2, with D possibly matching TRBD1 (6 bases). Trimming cost V 6 bases and J 2 bases, with 8 bases left between them. CDR3 length equals 12 residues. Germline V gives CDR1 SGDLS, CDR2 YYNGEE. This CDR3 is CASNRENYGYTF. CDR3 nucleotides: TGTGCCAGCAACAGGGAGAACTATGGCTACACCTTC. Variable domain in full (rest from reference TRBV9 and TRBJ1-2): DSGVTQTPKHLITATGQRVTLRCSPRSGDLSVYWYQQSLDQGLQFLIQYYNGEERAKGNILERFSAQQFPDLHSELNLSSLELGDSALYFCASNRENYGYTFGSGTRLTVV.

The V and J genes are TRBV7-2 and TRBJ1-3; D perhaps matches TRBD1 (6 bases). From germline, CDR1 is SGHTA and CDR2 FQGNSA. Trimming took 2 bases from V and 6 from J, leaving 20 bases between them. The CDR3 has 17 residues. The CDR3 reads CASSLMGQGLVQNTIYF. CDR3 nucleotides: TGTGCCAGCAGCTTAATGGGACAAGGATTGGTGCAAAACACCATATATTTT.

This clonotype came up many times. This chain links TRBV5-1 with TRBJ1-1; tentatively, D is TRBD1 (6 bases). This CDR3 region has 14 residues. Trimming removed 3 bases at V and 4 bases at J, with 13 bases between. Looked up from germline, CDR1 is SGHRS and CDR2 is YFSETQ. CDR3 DNA sequence: TGCGCCAGCAGCTCTCGAACAGGGCCCACTGAAGCTTTCTTT. This gives the protein CASSSRTGPTEAFF.

Points on this clonotype: Compared with germline, one end of the junction differs, possibly owing to a read error. The chain recombines TRBV9 with TRBJ1-2, with a tentative D call TRBD1 (6 bases). The CDR3 is 14 amino acids. Germline lookup yields CDR1 SGDLS and CDR2 YYNGEE. The CDR3 is CSSSVGGLNYGYTF. CDR3 DNA sequence: TGTTCCAGCAGCGTGGGGGGGCTGAACTATGGCTACACCTTC. Looking up the rest from reference TRBV9 and TRBJ1-2 gives the full variable domain: DSGVTQTPKHLITATGQRVTLRCSPRSGDLSVYWYQQSLDQGLQFLIQYYNGEERAKGNILERFSAQQFPDLHSELNLSSLELGDSALYFCSSSVGGLNYGYTFGSGTRLTVV.

The V and J genes are TRBV7-8 and TRBJ1-2; D is uncertain. This CDR3 contains 13 residues. Trimming took 5 bases from V and 7 from J, leaving 14 bases between them. Per the germline V gene, CDR1 is SGHVS and CDR2 is FQNEAQ. In DNA form, the CDR3 reads TGTGCCAGCAGCCTAGAAACCGGCGGTGGCTACACCTTC. Protein: CASSLETGGGYTF.

This clonotype occurred many times. J is TRBJ1-1 and V is TRBV27, with 11 positions matching TRBD1. This CDR3 is built from 15 residues. The junction had 6 bases not matched to a gene; V was cut back by 5 bases and J by 4 bases. Germline CDR1 MNHEY, CDR2 SMNVEV (reference sequence). CDR3 amino acids: CASSDPGQGATEAFF. For the CDR3, the DNA is TGTGCCAGCAGTGACCCCGGACAGGGGGCCACTGAAGCTTTCTTT.

This clonotype was counted at least ten times. The chain is built from TRBV29-1 and TRBJ2-5; D is ambiguous. The CDR3 runs to 13 residues. The V and J ends lost 6 bases and 5 bases respectively, with 16 bases between them. CDR1 and CDR2 from the germline V gene are SQVTM and ANQGSEA. This chain's CDR3 is CSVTRANEETQYF. The DNA of the CDR3 is TGCAGCGTGACTCGGGCCAACGAGGAGACCCAGTACTTC. The full variable domain, completed using reference TRBV29-1 and TRBJ2-5, is SAVISQKPSRDICQRGTSLTIQCQVDSQVTMMFWYRQQPGQSLTLIATANQGSEATYESGFVIDKFPISRPNLTFSTLTVSNMSPEDSSIYLCSVTRANEETQYFGPGTRLLVL.

This rearrangement joins TRBV19 to TRBJ2-1; D remains unclear. This CDR3 has 12 amino acids. Trimming took 4 bases from V and 5 from J, leaving 6 bases between them. Per the germline V gene, CDR1 is LNHDA and CDR2 is SQIVND (reference sequence). Here the CDR3 reads CASSTRNNEQFF. The CDR3 DNA sequence: TGTGCCAGTAGTACACGGAACAATGAGCAGTTCTTC.

This clonotype was detected many times. This chain uses TRBV9 with TRBJ1-6; D gene ambiguous. Germline CDR1 SGDLS, CDR2 YYNGEE. The V end lost 2 bases, the J end lost 7 bases, and 10 bases lay between the germline ends. The CDR3 runs to 14 residues. The DNA for the CDR3 is TGTGCCAGCAGCGTGGGAGTAGGGAATTCACCCCTCCACTTT. Translation gives CASSVGVGNSPLHF.

Ten or more counts support this clonotype. This chain links TRBV28 with TRBJ2-7, with 7 bases fitting TRBD2. Losses at the gene ends were 7 bases for V and 5 bases for J; bases not matched to a gene: 11. CDR1 is MDHEN, CDR2 SYDVKM, per germline. The CDR3 totals 14 residues. The chain's CDR3 is CASKPGEGTHEQYF. CDR3 nucleotide sequence: TGTGCCAGCAAACCTGGGGAGGGAACCCACGAGCAGTACTTC. Full variable domain (rest looked up from reference TRBV28 and TRBJ2-7): DVKVTQSSRYLVKRTGEKVFLECVQDMDHENMFWYRQDPGLGLRLIYFSYDVKMKEKGDIPEGYSVSREKKERFSLILESASTNQTSMYLCASKPGEGTHEQYFGPGTRLTVT.

This clonotype has at least ten counts. The chain combines TRBV6-6 with TRBJ2-3, with 14 bases fitting TRBD2. V was pared by 5 bases and J by 3 bases, with 4 bases of the junction left unmatched. The CDR3 sequence is 16 residues long. CDR1 is MNHNY and CDR2 is SVGAGI in the germline V gene (reference sequence). CDR3 coding DNA: TGTGCCAGCAGTACCGGGACTAGCGGGAGTACAGATACGCAGTATTTT. Residues: CASSTGTSGSTDTQYF.

This clonotype was seen repeatedly, ten times or more. The rearrangement uses TRBV27 and TRBJ1-1, with unresolved D. Deletions cut 4 bases from V and 0 bases from J, with 9 bases between. This CDR3 comprises 14 residues. Germline CDR1 reads MNHEY; CDR2 reads SMNVEV (reference sequence). The CDR3 region has the DNA TGTGCCAGCAGTTACAACCTCATGAACACTGAAGCTTTCTTT. Amino acids: CASSYNLMNTEAFF.

In this sample, this clonotype turned up many times. The CDR3 DNA is TGCAGTGCTAGAGATCCGGGCAGGGCCGACGAGCAGTACTTC. Translating gives CSARDPGRADEQYF. The chain has TRBV20-1 and TRBJ2-7, with a weak D call TRBD1 (5 bases). Deletions cut 0 bases from V and 5 bases from J, with 14 bases between. CDR1 is DFQATT, CDR2 SNEGSKA, per germline (reference sequence). This CDR3 has 14 residues.

The CDR3 is CSARPTLPGQGNNEQFF. The CDR3, as DNA: TGCAGTGCTAGGCCCACACTACCGGGACAGGGCAACAATGAGCAGTTCTTC. This rearrangement joins TRBV20-1 to TRBJ2-1, with TRBD1 matching 9 bases. Germline V gene sequence: CDR1 DFQATT, CDR2 SNEGSKA (reference sequence). The ends lost 3 bases at V and 5 bases at J; junction bases unmatched: 14. The length of the CDR3 is 17 residues.

This clonotype occurred many times. V is TRBV5-1 and J is TRBJ1-2, with 8 bases identical to TRBD1. The length of the CDR3 is 13 residues. V was clipped by 4 bases and J by 8 bases; unmatched bases: 7. Looked up from germline, CDR1 is SGHRS and CDR2 is YFSETQ. CDR3 bases: TGCGCCAGCAGCCTCGGACAGGGTGAAGGCTACACCTTC. Its translation: CASSLGQGEGYTF.

Many counts were recorded for this clonotype. The chain combines TRBV7-2 with TRBJ2-2, with 15 bases lining up with TRBD2. After removal of 5 bases from V and 8 bases from J, the junction contained 6 bases not matched to a gene. This CDR3 region has 16 residues. The germline V gene has CDR1 SGHTA and CDR2 FQGNSA. CDR3 sequence: CASSLGLAGGNGELFF. The CDR3 DNA sequence: TGTGCCAGCAGCCTTGGACTAGCGGGAGGGAATGGGGAGCTGTTTTTT.

This clonotype was seen many times. The chain is built from TRBV5-1 and TRBJ2-1; 8 bases are a match to TRBD1. The CDR3 has 15 amino acids. The V gene end was trimmed by 4 bases and the J gene end by 5 bases; junction bases not matched to a gene: 8. Germline V CDR1 and CDR2: SGHRS, YFSETQ. The CDR3 here is CASSQGTGLNNEQFF. The CDR3 DNA reads TGCGCCAGCAGCCAAGGGACAGGACTAAACAATGAGCAGTTCTTC. The whole variable domain, remainder taken from reference TRBV5-1 and TRBJ2-1, is KAGVTQTPRYLIKTRGQQVTLSCSPISGHRSVSWYQQTPGQGLQFLFEYFSETQRNKGNFPGRFSGRQFSNSRSEMNVSTLELGDSALYLCASSQGTGLNNEQFFGPGTRLTVL.

As regards this clonotype: The junction differs from germline at one of its ends, possibly a read error. This chain uses TRBV7-2 with TRBJ1-1; tentative D call: TRBD1 (5 bases). This CDR3 comprises 17 residues. Germline V gene data show CDR1 as SGHTA and CDR2 as FQGNSA. In DNA form, the CDR3 reads TGTGCAAGCAGCTCCACAACCCCGGGACGGGGGGGCACTGAAGCTTTCTTT. It is translated as CASSSTTPGRGGTEAFF.

Only a few counts were recorded for this clonotype. This chain joins TRBV5-1 and TRBJ1-1; 7 bases are a match to TRBD1. CDR1 and CDR2 (germline): SGHRS, YFSETQ. The CDR3 has 14 residues. V gave up 4 bases and J gave up 6 bases; unmatched junction bases: 9. Written as DNA, the CDR3 is TGCGCCAGCAGCCCAAGACAGGGTATGGCTGAAGCTTTCTTT. Its translation: CASSPRQGMAEAFF.

This chain connects TRBV4-1 to TRBJ1-2; no clear D. V dropped 1 base and J dropped 0 bases, with 9 bases sitting between them. Germline CDR1 MGHRA, CDR2 YSYEKL. The CDR3 sequence is 15 residues long. The CDR3 DNA is TGCGCCAGCAGCCAAGTCGGAGCTCCTAACTATGGCTACACCTTC. Protein sequence: CASSQVGAPNYGYTF.